A selection of T cell receptor beta chains follows, all from one sample in a study of T-cell reconstitution after alpha-beta-depleted transplantation in children. TCRdb independently ran MiXCR on the PCR reads; one entry per CDR3 protein. The table lists around 370,000 distinct CDR3 sequences, roughly 16% of them singletons. This material consisted of PBMCs, mostly from graft donor cells, taken 360 days after TCRalphabeta/CD19-depleted stem cell transplant. The receptor source for this set is a male patient between 2 and 9 years old who had a stem cell transplant for acute lymphoblastic leukemia, so the T cells may come from the graft donor. Each CDR3 is given with its conserved first and last residue. The D gene is left open where the match is weak. Clone size is not always given. Where it is, it says once, few, many or a class for expanded clones.

size,V,D,J,DNA,CDR3
few,TRBV20-1,NA,TRBJ1-2,TGCAGTGCTGGACCGGACCTGGCGTTTGTCTACACCTTC,CSAGPDLAFVYTF
NA,TRBV25-1,NA,TRBJ1-5,TGTGCCAGCATTCCGGGATCCCGTCGCAATCAGCCCCAGCATTTT,CASIPGSRRNQPQHF
NA,TRBV20-1,TRBD2,TRBJ2-3,TGCAGTGCTGAGAGCGAGCCCGCGGGACTAGCGGGAGGAAGGAGCGGGACCACAGATACGCAGTATTTT,CSAESEPAGLAGGRSGTTDTQYF
few,TRBV20-1,NA,TRBJ2-5,TGCAGTGCTAGCGGCCCCTGGGAGACGACCCAGTACTTC,CSASGPWETTQYF
many,TRBV12-3/TRBV12-4,NA,TRBJ2-7,TGTGCCAGCAGGTTACAGGGAGGGTACGAGCAGTACTTC,CASRLQGGYEQYF
NA,TRBV30,NA,TRBJ1-6,TGTGCCTGGAGCCGGGGTGGGAATTCACCCCTCCACTTT,CAWSRGGNSPLHF
NA,TRBV28,TRBD1,TRBJ2-3,TGTGCCAGCAGTTTCCCACAGGGGGCCTTTACAGATACGCAGTATTTT,CASSFPQGAFTDTQYF
NA,TRBV5-6,NA,TRBJ1-2,TGTGCCAGCAGCGTAGGCCTCGGGCGAACTGCTAACTATGGCTACACCTTC,CASSVGLGRTANYGYTF
few,TRBV30,TRBD1,TRBJ2-3,TGTGCCTGGGGGACAGGGACGCAGTATTTT,CAWGTGTQYF
NA,TRBV5-5,NA,TRBJ1-5,TGTGCCAGCAGCTTGGTCCGAGATGGTGGCAATCAGCCCCAGCATTTT,CASSLVRDGGNQPQHF
few,TRBV29-1,TRBD1,TRBJ2-2,TGCAGCGTCCGGACAGGGGGTACCGGGGAGCTGTTTTTT,CSVRTGGTGELFF
few,TRBV28,TRBD1,TRBJ2-1,TGTGCCGGCGCCGGGACAGGGTGGAAGGGCTCCTACAATGAGCAGTTCTTC,CAGAGTGWKGSYNEQFF
few,TRBV21-1,NA,TRBJ2-5,TGTGCCAGCAGGGAGGCCGAAGAGACCCAGTACTTC,CASREAEETQYF
few,TRBV28,NA,TRBJ2-1,TGTGCCAGCAGTTATGGGGGCTCCTACAATGAGCAGTTCTTC,CASSYGGSYNEQFF
few,TRBV27,NA,TRBJ2-2,TGTGCCAGCAGTTTTGAGGGTACTAGGGGGTACACCGGGGAGCTGTTTTTT,CASSFEGTRGYTGELFF
few,TRBV11-1,NA,TRBJ2-1,TGTGCCAGCAGCTCAGGGGGGCTGCGGGGGCTTCTCTCCTACAATGAGCAGTTCTTC,CASSSGGLRGLLSYNEQFF
many,TRBV15,TRBD2,TRBJ2-2,TGTGCCACCAGAGCAATGGCTAGCGGTTATCGAACCACCGGGGAGCTGTTTTTT,CATRAMASGYRTTGELFF
NA,TRBV12-3/TRBV12-4,TRBD1,TRBJ1-4,TGTGCCAGCAGTCCAGCCGGGACAGACGAAAAACTGTTTTTT,CASSPAGTDEKLFF
few,TRBV20-1,NA,TRBJ1-4,TGCAGTGCTACCCCCGGTACTAGTAATGAAAAACTGTTTTTT,CSATPGTSNEKLFF
NA,TRBV29-1,NA,TRBJ2-3,TGCAGCGTTGAAGGCTCCCCGGGAGACACAGATACGCAGTATTTT,CSVEGSPGDTDTQYF
NA,TRBV5-1,TRBD2,TRBJ2-7,TGCGCCAGCAGGCTAGCGGAGTCCTACGAGCAGTACTTC,CASRLAESYEQYF
many,TRBV29-1,TRBD2,TRBJ2-1,TGCAGCGTTGAGTCGGGACTAGCGGGAGGGCTTTCCTACAATGAGCAGTTCTTC,CSVESGLAGGLSYNEQFF
NA,TRBV24-1,NA,TRBJ2-5,TGTGCCACCAGTGATTTGTGGGACCGTGTGGGGGAGACCCAGTACTTC,CATSDLWDRVGETQYF
NA,TRBV7-9,NA,TRBJ2-2,TGTGCCAGCAGCTTAGTCCTGGGCGGGGAGCTGTTTTTT,CASSLVLGGELFF
few,TRBV6-2/TRBV6-3,NA,TRBJ2-7,TGTGCCAGCAGTTACTTACCCAAAGGGCCCTACGAGCAGTACTTC,CASSYLPKGPYEQYF
many,TRBV12-3/TRBV12-4,NA,TRBJ1-4,TGTGCCAGCAGGGACCTGAATGAAAAACTGTTTTTT,CASRDLNEKLFF
few,TRBV28,NA,TRBJ2-7,TGTGCCAGCAGTTTAATTTCCAGGACCTACGAGCAGTACTTC,CASSLISRTYEQYF
few,TRBV9,NA,TRBJ2-5,TGTGCCAGCAGCGTAGCGGGATCACGGGAGACCCAGTACTTC,CASSVAGSRETQYF
many,TRBV4-3,TRBD1,TRBJ2-7,TGCGCCAGCAGCCAAGAGGGAGGAGACAGGGGATCTTCCTACGAGCAGTACTTC,CASSQEGGDRGSSYEQYF
many,TRBV3-1,TRBD1,TRBJ2-2,TGTGCCAGCAGCCATCCCACAGGGGGTCGGAACACCGGGGAGCTGTTTTTT,CASSHPTGGRNTGELFF
many,TRBV28,NA,TRBJ2-2,TGTGCCAGCGACCAGGGACCAAGGAACACCGGGGAGCTGTTTTTT,CASDQGPRNTGELFF
NA,TRBV30,NA,TRBJ2-1,TGTGCCTGGAGTGTAACCAATGAGCAGTTCTTC,CAWSVTNEQFF
many,TRBV29-1,TRBD2,TRBJ2-3,TGCAGCGTTGTCGCTAGCGGCAGCACAGATACGCAGTATTTT,CSVVASGSTDTQYF
few,TRBV3-1,NA,TRBJ2-2,TGTGCCAGCAGCCAAGAGAGCAGGGGCTGGCGTACCGGGGAGCTGTTTTTT,CASSQESRGWRTGELFF
few,TRBV5-8,TRBD2,TRBJ2-3,TGTGCCAGCAGCTTGGGACTAGCGATTAGCACAGATACGCAGTATTTT,CASSLGLAISTDTQYF